This is a list of T cell receptor beta chains from one sample in a study of human T cells and chemical hapten exposure. MiXCR, applied by TCRdb to the RACE reads, yields one record per CDR3 protein. The sample has about 350,000 distinct CDR3 sequences, about 6% seen once. The source material was whole blood, sampled in connection with sensitization to the hapten diphenylcyclopropenone (DPC). The source of these receptors is a woman between 18 and 29 years old with alopecia areata. Some clones in this sample may be carry-over from other donors' samples. The CDR3 runs from the conserved cysteine through the conserved F or W. The order of the fields is D gene, clone size, J gene, V gene, CDR3 protein, CDR3 DNA. The D gene is left open where the match is weak. Not every row has a clone size; where given, it reads once, few, many or a size class.

>TRBD1|NA|TRBJ2-7|TRBV7-9
CASSPRQGGWQYF
TGTGCCAGCAGCCCTCGACAGGGGGGTTGGCAGTACTTC
>NA|many|TRBJ2-3|TRBV29-1
CSVGPSSAATDTQYF
TGCAGCGTTGGGCCCTCCAGCGCAGCCACAGATACGCAGTATTTT
>NA|many|TRBJ1-3|TRBV4-2
CASSPGLLSGNTIYF
TGTGCCAGCAGTCCGGGGCTGTTATCTGGAAACACCATATATTTT
>NA|few|TRBJ2-3|TRBV5-1
CASSLGTGYTDTQYF
TGCGCCAGCAGCTTGGGGACTGGATACACAGATACGCAGTATTTT
>TRBD1|few|TRBJ1-4|TRBV18
CASSLGTGITEKLFF
TGTGCCAGCTCACTGGGGACAGGGATAACTGAAAAACTGTTTTTT
>TRBD2|few|TRBJ2-1|TRBV7-2
CASSPREAANEQFF
TGTGCCAGCAGCCCCCGGGAGGCCGCCAATGAGCAGTTCTTC
>TRBD1|few|TRBJ1-5|TRBV6-2/TRBV6-3
CASSYAGGQGGDQPQHF
TGTGCCAGCAGTTACGCAGGGGGACAGGGTGGAGATCAGCCCCAGCATTTT
>TRBD1|few|TRBJ2-5|TRBV12-3/TRBV12-4
CATSDRGRQETQYF
TGTGCCACCTCGGACAGGGGGCGGCAAGAGACCCAGTACTTC
>NA|many|TRBJ1-2|TRBV12-3/TRBV12-4
CASSVADSYGYTF
TGTGCCAGCAGTGTCGCAGATTCCTATGGCTACACCTTC
>NA|few|TRBJ1-1|TRBV27
CASSSRMNTEAFF
TGTGCCAGCAGCAGTCGAATGAACACTGAAGCTTTCTTT
>NA|few|TRBJ1-4|TRBV18
CASSPRDPQLGKLFF
TGTGCCAGCTCTCCTAGGGACCCGCAATTGGGAAAACTGTTTTTT
>NA|many|TRBJ1-6|TRBV20-1
CSATKGKGDSSPLHF
TGCAGTGCTACAAAGGGAAAGGGGGATAGTTCACCCCTCCACTTT
>NA|NA|TRBJ1-6|TRBV27
CASSLIPPAGRGDNSPLHF
TGTGCCAGCAGTTTAATCCCCCCCGCAGGGAGGGGAGATAATTCACCCCTCCACTTT
>TRBD1|many|TRBJ1-4|TRBV7-2
CASSLNRGEKLFF
TGTGCCAGCAGCTTAAACAGGGGGGAAAAACTGTTTTTT
>TRBD2|NA|TRBJ2-7|TRBV4-1
CASSQDPPGLAGAEQYF
TGCGCCAGCAGCCAAGACCCCCCGGGACTAGCGGGGGCCGAGCAGTACTTC
>NA|many|TRBJ2-3|TRBV29-1
CSVEMGDTQYF
TGCAGCGTTGAAATGGGAGATACGCAGTATTTT
>TRBD1|many|TRBJ1-1|TRBV15
CATSSRQGLNTEAFF
TGTGCCACCAGCAGCCGACAGGGATTGAACACTGAAGCTTTCTTT
>NA|NA|TRBJ2-3|TRBV6-5
CASSPLRREVDTQYF
TGTGCCAGCAGTCCCCTCAGGCGCGAGGTAGATACGCAGTATTTT
>NA|few|TRBJ2-3|TRBV18
CASSPDYNTDTQYF
TGTGCCAGCTCACCAGACTACAACACAGATACGCAGTATTTT